This paragraph covers one T cell receptor beta chain sequence. Its antigen is not identified. This sample is part of a study of T cells in localized non-small cell lung cancer. Study-wide findings and caveats: Highest T cell clonality was seen in uninvolved adjacent lung, surpassing that measured in tumor.

Profiled with immunoSEQ multiplex PCR; TCRdb holds only in-frame clones, not every one. The table records fewer than 50,000 clones, approximately 80% of them present only once. The V end lost 5 bases, the J end lost 2 bases, and 12 bases lay between the germline ends. The CDR3 is made up of 14 amino acids. CDR1 SEHNR and CDR2 FQNEAQ come from the germline V gene (reference sequence). The chain has TRBV7-9 and TRBJ1-2; D may be TRBD1 (6 bases). The source of this sequence is a man aged 40 to 69 with stage II lung adenocarcinoma. Specimen: PBMCs, collected before any cancer treatment. This chain's CDR3 is CASSLGTPNYGYTF. CDR3 nucleotides: TGTGCCAGCAGCCTCGGGACACCGAACTATGGCTACACCTTC.